These 2 T cell receptor beta chains were sequenced from one sample in a study of identical twins. MiXCR was run by TCRdb on the 5' RACE reads, yielding one entry per CDR3 protein. The sample has nearly 900,000 distinct CDR3 sequences; roughly 12% are singletons. The same data also went into a second study, on yellow fever vaccine responses in identical twins.

The sequencing sample was made of PBMCs. Source of these receptors: a woman between 18 and 29 years old in good health.

A few counts support this clonotype. The genes are TRBV10-3 and TRBJ2-1, with a weak D call TRBD2 (5 bases). The CDR3 covers 13 residues. Germline CDR1 reads ENHRY; CDR2 reads SYGVKD. V was shortened by 7 bases and J by 4 bases, with 11 bases between the two germline ends. In nucleotides, the CDR3 is TGTGCCATCACGGGGAGCCTTTACAATGAGCAGTTCTTC. Translating it yields CAITGSLYNEQFF.

The J gene is TRBJ2-5, the V gene TRBV19; D gene uncertain. V shed 0 bases and J shed 5 bases, with 7 bases lying between them. CDR1 is LNHDA, CDR2 SQIVND, per germline (reference sequence). The CDR3 loop spans 13 amino acids. In DNA form, the CDR3 reads TGTGCCAGTAGTATAGATCTAAGGGAGACCCAGTACTTC. Translated: CASSIDLRETQYF.